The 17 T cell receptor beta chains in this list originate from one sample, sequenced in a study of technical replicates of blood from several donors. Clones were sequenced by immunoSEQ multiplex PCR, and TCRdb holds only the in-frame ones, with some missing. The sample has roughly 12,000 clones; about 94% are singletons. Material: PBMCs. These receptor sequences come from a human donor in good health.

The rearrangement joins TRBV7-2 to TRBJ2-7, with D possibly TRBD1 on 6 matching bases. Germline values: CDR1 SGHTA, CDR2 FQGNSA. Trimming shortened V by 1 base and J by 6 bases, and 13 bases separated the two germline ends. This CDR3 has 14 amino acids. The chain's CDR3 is CASSLGQGSGEQYF. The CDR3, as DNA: TGTGCCAGCAGCTTAGGGCAGGGGAGTGGCGAGCAGTACTTC.

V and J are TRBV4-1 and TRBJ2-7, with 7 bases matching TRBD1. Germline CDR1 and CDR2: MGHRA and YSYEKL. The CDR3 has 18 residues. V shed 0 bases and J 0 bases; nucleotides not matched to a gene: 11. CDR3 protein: CASSQDPPDRAPSYEQYF. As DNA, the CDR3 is TGCGCCAGCAGCCAAGATCCTCCTGACAGGGCCCCCTCCTACGAGCAGTACTTC.

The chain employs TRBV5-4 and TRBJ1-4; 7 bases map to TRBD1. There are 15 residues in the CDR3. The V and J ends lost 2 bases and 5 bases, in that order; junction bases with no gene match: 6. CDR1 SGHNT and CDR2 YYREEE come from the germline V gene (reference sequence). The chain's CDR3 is CASSLTSQGNEKLFF. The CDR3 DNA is TGTGCCAGCAGCTTAACGTCACAGGGGAATGAAAAACTGTTTTTT.

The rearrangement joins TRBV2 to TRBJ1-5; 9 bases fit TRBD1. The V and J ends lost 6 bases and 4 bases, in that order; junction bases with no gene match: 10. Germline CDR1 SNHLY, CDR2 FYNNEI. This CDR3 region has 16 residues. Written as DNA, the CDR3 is TGTGCCAGCAGCTCGGGACAGGGAGTAGAGAATCAGCCCCAGCATTTT. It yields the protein CASSSGQGVENQPQHF.

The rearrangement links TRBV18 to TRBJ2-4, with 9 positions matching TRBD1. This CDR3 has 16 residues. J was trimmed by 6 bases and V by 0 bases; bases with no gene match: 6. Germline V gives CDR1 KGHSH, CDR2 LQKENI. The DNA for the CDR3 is TGTGCCAGCTCACCACCGCGGGACAGGGTCCTAAACATTCAGTACTTC. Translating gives CASSPPRDRVLNIQYF.

The CDR3 is CASRTGQFNEQFF. CDR3 DNA sequence: TGTGCCAGCAGGACTGGACAGTTTAATGAGCAGTTCTTC. V gene TRBV28 combines with J gene TRBJ2-1; perhaps TRBD1 as D (6 bases). The CDR3 has 13 amino acids. The ends were cut back, 6 bases at V and 7 bases at J, with 13 bases in the middle. Germline assignment: CDR1 MDHEN and CDR2 SYDVKM.

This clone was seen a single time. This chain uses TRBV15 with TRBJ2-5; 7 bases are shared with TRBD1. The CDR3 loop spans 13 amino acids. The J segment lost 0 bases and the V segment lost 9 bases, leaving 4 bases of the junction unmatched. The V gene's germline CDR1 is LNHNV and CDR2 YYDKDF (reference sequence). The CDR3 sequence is CATRDRDQETQYF. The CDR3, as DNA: TGTGCCACTCGAGACAGGGACCAAGAGACCCAGTACTTC.

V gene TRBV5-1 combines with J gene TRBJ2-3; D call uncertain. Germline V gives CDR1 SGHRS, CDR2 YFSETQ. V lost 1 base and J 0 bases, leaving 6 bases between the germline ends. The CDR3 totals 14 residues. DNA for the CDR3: TGCGCCAGCAGCTTGCTCCTTAGCACAGATACGCAGTATTTT. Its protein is CASSLLLSTDTQYF.

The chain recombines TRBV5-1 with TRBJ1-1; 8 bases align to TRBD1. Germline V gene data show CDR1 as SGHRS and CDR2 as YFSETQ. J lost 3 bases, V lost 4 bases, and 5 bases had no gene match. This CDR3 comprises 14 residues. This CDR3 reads CASSVQGADTEAFF. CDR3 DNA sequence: TGCGCCAGCAGCGTTCAGGGGGCTGACACTGAAGCTTTCTTT.

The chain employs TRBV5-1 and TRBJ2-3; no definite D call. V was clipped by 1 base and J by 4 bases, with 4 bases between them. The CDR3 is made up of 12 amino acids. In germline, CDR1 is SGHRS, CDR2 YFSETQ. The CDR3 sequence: CASSLPADTQYF. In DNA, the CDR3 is TGCGCCAGCAGCTTGCCCGCAGATACGCAGTATTTT.

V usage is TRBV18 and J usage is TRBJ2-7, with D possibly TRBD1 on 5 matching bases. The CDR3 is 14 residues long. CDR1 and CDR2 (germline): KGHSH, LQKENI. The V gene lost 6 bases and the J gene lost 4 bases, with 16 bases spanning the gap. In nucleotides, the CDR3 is TGTGCCAGCTCGCCCAGGGCCCTCGGGTACGAGCAGTACTTC. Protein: CASSPRALGYEQYF.

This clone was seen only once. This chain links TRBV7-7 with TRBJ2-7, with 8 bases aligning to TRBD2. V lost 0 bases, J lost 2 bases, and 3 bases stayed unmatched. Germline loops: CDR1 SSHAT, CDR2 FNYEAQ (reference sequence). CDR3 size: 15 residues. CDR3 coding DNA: TGTGCCAGCAGCTTAGCTAGCGGGGCCGCCTACGAGCAGTACTTC. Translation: CASSLASGAAYEQYF.

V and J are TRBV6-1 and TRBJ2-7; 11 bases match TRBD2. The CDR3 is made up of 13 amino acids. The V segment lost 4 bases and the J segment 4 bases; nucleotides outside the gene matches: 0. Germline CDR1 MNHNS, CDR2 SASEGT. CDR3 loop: CASSGTSGYEQYF. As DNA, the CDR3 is TGTGCCAGCAGTGGGACTAGCGGGTACGAGCAGTACTTC.

CDR3 sequence: CASSPGTDGYTF. The CDR3 bases are TGTGCCAGCAGCCCCGGGACTGATGGCTACACCTTC. The V and J genes are TRBV27 and TRBJ1-2; the D gene is possibly TRBD1 (5 bases). Germline CDR1 and CDR2: MNHEY and SMNVEV (reference sequence). The CDR3 loop spans 12 amino acids. The ends were cut back, 6 bases at V and 6 bases at J, with 11 bases in the middle.

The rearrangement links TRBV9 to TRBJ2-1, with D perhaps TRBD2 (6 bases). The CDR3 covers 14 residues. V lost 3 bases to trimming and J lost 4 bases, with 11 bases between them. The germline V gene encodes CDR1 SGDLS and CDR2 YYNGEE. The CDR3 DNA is TGTGCCAGCAGCGCCCTGGGGACTTACAATGAGCAGTTCTTC. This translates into CASSALGTYNEQFF.

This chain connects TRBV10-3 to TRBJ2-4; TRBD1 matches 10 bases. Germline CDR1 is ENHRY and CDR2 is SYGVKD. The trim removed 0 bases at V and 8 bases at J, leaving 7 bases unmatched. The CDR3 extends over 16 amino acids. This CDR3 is CAISESFGQGVDIQYF. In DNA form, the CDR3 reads TGTGCCATCAGTGAGTCATTTGGACAGGGGGTTGACATTCAGTACTTC.

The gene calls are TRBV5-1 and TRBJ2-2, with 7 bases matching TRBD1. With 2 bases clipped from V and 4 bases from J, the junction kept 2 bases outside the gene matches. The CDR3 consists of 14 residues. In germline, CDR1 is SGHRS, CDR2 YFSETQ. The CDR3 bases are TGCGCCAGCAGCTTTAACAGGGGCACCGGGGAGCTGTTTTTT. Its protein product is CASSFNRGTGELFF.